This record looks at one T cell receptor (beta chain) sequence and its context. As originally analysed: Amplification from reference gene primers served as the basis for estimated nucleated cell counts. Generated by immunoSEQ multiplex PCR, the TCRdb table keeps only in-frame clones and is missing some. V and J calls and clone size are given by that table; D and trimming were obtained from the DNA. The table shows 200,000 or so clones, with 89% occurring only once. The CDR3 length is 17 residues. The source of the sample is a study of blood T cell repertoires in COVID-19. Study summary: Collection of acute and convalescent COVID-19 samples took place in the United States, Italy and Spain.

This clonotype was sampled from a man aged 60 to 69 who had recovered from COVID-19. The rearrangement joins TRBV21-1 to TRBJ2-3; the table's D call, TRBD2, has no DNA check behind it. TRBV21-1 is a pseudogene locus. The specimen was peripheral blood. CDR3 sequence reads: CASSKASASGGSDTQYF. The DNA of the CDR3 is TGTGCCAGCAGCAAAGCGTCGGCTAGCGGGGGTTCAGATACGCAGTATTTT.